These T cell receptor beta chains were read from a single sample in a study of technical replicates of blood from a few donors. Sequencing used immunoSEQ multiplex PCR; TCRdb keeps in-frame clones, though not all of them. The profile shows more than 75,000 clones, 85% to 95% of them singletons. Sequencing was done on a sample of T cells isolated from PBMCs. The receptors here all came from a human donor in good health. CDR3s include the opening cysteine and the closing phenylalanine or tryptophan. Each record gives: clone size, D gene, J gene, V gene, CDR3 protein, CDR3 DNA. D genes are given only for firm matches. Clone sizes are given selectively: once, few, many, or a class where the clone is expanded.

clone_size: .
d_call: .
j_call: TRBJ1-5
v_call: TRBV15
cdr3_aa: CATSRLAQPSNQPQHF
cdr3_nt: TGTGCCACCAGCAGATTGGCCCAACCTAGCAATCAGCCCCAGCATTTT

clone_size: .
d_call: TRBD2
j_call: TRBJ2-5
v_call: TRBV5-1
cdr3_aa: CASSFGTSGQETQYF
cdr3_nt: TGCGCCAGCAGCTTCGGGACTAGCGGACAAGAGACCCAGTACTTC

clone_size: .
d_call: TRBD1
j_call: TRBJ1-2
v_call: TRBV13
cdr3_aa: CASSSRQGQDGYTF
cdr3_nt: TGTGCCAGCAGCTCAAGACAGGGTCAAGATGGCTACACCTTC

clone_size: once
d_call: .
j_call: TRBJ2-5
v_call: TRBV11-2
cdr3_aa: CASSLDRQYQETQYF
cdr3_nt: TGTGCCAGCAGCTTAGATCGACAATACCAAGAGACCCAGTACTTC

clone_size: once
d_call: TRBD1
j_call: TRBJ1-4
v_call: TRBV28
cdr3_aa: CASSQRTGVEKLFF
cdr3_nt: TGTGCCAGCAGCCAAAGGACAGGGGTGGAAAAACTGTTTTTT

clone_size: once
d_call: TRBD1
j_call: TRBJ1-4
v_call: TRBV11-2
cdr3_aa: CASSPGQGGLEKLFF
cdr3_nt: TGTGCCAGCAGCCCGGGACAGGGAGGACTTGAAAAACTGTTTTTT

clone_size: .
d_call: TRBD2
j_call: TRBJ2-7
v_call: TRBV15
cdr3_aa: CATSRSGTSGSYEQYF
cdr3_nt: TGTGCCACCAGCAGATCCGGGACTAGCGGATCCTACGAGCAGTACTTC

clone_size: .
d_call: .
j_call: TRBJ1-2
v_call: TRBV5-1
cdr3_aa: CASSLALDGSYGYTF
cdr3_nt: TGCGCCAGCAGCTTGGCCCTAGACGGCTCCTATGGCTACACCTTC

clone_size: .
d_call: .
j_call: TRBJ2-1
v_call: TRBV6-4
cdr3_aa: CASSEVFTQGNEQFF
cdr3_nt: TGTGCCAGCAGTGAGGTCTTTACCCAGGGGAATGAGCAGTTCTTC

clone_size: once
d_call: .
j_call: TRBJ2-5
v_call: TRBV5-1
cdr3_aa: CASRSGNQETQYF
cdr3_nt: TGCGCCAGCAGGTCGGGGAATCAAGAGACCCAGTACTTC

clone_size: few
d_call: .
j_call: TRBJ1-1
v_call: TRBV6-5
cdr3_aa: CASSPRDKTEAFF
cdr3_nt: TGTGCCAGCAGTCCCCGGGACAAAACTGAAGCTTTCTTT

clone_size: .
d_call: TRBD2
j_call: TRBJ2-3
v_call: TRBV19
cdr3_aa: CASRGLASSTDTQYF
cdr3_nt: TGTGCCAGTAGAGGACTAGCGTCTAGCACAGATACGCAGTATTTT

clone_size: .
d_call: .
j_call: TRBJ1-3
v_call: TRBV4-1
cdr3_aa: CASSQDLGGNSGNTIYF
cdr3_nt: TGCGCCAGCAGCCAAGATCTTGGCGGGAACTCTGGAAACACCATATATTTT

clone_size: .
d_call: TRBD1
j_call: TRBJ2-7
v_call: TRBV28
cdr3_aa: CASSLIGQGEYEQYF
cdr3_nt: TGTGCCAGCAGTCTAATCGGACAGGGAGAGTACGAGCAGTACTTC

clone_size: .
d_call: TRBD1
j_call: TRBJ2-2
v_call: TRBV5-1
cdr3_aa: CASSPGTGVSGELFF
cdr3_nt: TGCGCCAGCAGCCCCGGGACAGGGGTCTCCGGGGAGCTGTTTTTT

clone_size: .
d_call: .
j_call: TRBJ2-3
v_call: TRBV12-1
cdr3_aa: CASSPPTSGRFTDTQYF
cdr3_nt: TGTGCCAGCAGCCCTCCTACTAGCGGGAGATTCACAGATACGCAGTATTTT

clone_size: .
d_call: TRBD1
j_call: TRBJ2-5
v_call: TRBV13
cdr3_aa: CASSLWGQNQETQYF
cdr3_nt: TGTGCCAGCAGCTTATGGGGACAGAACCAAGAGACCCAGTACTTC

clone_size: .
d_call: .
j_call: TRBJ2-7
v_call: TRBV2
cdr3_aa: CAMTEILGYEQYF
cdr3_nt: TGTGCCATGACGGAGATATTGGGCTACGAGCAGTACTTC

clone_size: .
d_call: TRBD2
j_call: TRBJ2-6
v_call: TRBV7-3
cdr3_aa: CASSLRLAGDLSGANVLTF
cdr3_nt: TGTGCCAGCAGCTTAAGGCTAGCGGGGGATCTCTCTGGGGCCAACGTCCTGACTTTC

clone_size: .
d_call: .
j_call: TRBJ1-1
v_call: TRBV2
cdr3_aa: CASRLTVDTEAFF
cdr3_nt: TGTGCCAGCAGACTTACGGTGGACACTGAAGCTTTCTTT